This T cell receptor beta chain stems from a study of shared clonotypes between healthy human individuals (dated by TCRdb to the early 2020s). Regarding the study in general: A couple of women and a few men aged 18 to 49 years were included in the cohort. Leukapheresis yielded between about 0.9 and 9.5 billion PBMCs per donor. For each donor, CD4 naive and CD4 memory were each given three plates, CD8 naive was given two plates, and CD8 memory was given one plate. To estimate repertoire size and how much clonotype sharing occurs between individuals, the study deeply sequenced the blood TCR repertoires of five healthy adults. Libraries were prepared and TCR repertoires were sequenced by different laboratories using diverse techniques, in order to increase sequencing depth and limit assay-specific biases.

Results the study describes overall, beyond this receptor: Rarefaction of sorted-subset datasets indicated incomplete sequencing despite the large sequencing depth. Estimated clonotype richness was generally larger for naive than for memory subsets. The small number of donors limited the genetic and exposure-history diversity represented. Approximately 5% of naive CD4, around 3.6% of naive CD8, approximately 2% of memory CD4, and about 0.4% of memory CD8 clonotypes were shared across several donors. Compared with non-shared clonotypes, the clonotypes found in all four sorted-subset donors had higher generation probabilities. Sampling was restricted to blood, and TCR repertoires in tissues likely differ from the TCR repertoires found in blood. Pairwise subsampling led to the expectation that sequencing depth would affect the degree of clonotype sharing among donors.

A remark on this clone: What this receptor recognizes is not known. Per-base quality was not reported, and no clone a single base away is much larger than it.

The CDR3 goes from the cysteine to the phenylalanine over 15 residues. Kept here is only the CDR3 DNA, which spans 45 bases and is read in frame from base 1. V drops 4 bases and J drops 4 bases, leaving 16 bases in between. CDR1 MDHEN and CDR2 SYDVKM were looked up in the germline V gene. For the CD8 naive samples, CD45RO-negative cells were positively selected for CCR7, yielding a CD45RA+CCR7+ population from which TemRA cells were excluded. Donors were healthy HIV-negative adults with no recently reported acute infections or vaccinations. Every donor was a Caucasian adult living in Nashville, Tennessee, USA. Blood was collected by leukapheresis, and PBMCs were isolated by Ficoll-Histopaque density gradient centrifugation and then cryopreserved in liquid nitrogen vapor phase. Analytical flow cytometry was used to check the purity and quantity of every magnetically sorted T cell population. Genomic DNA was isolated from each sorted fraction and quantified by UV absorbance on a Nanodrop 2000c.

Using the deep immunoSEQ assay, multiplex PCR amplified TCR CDR3 regions from genomic DNA. For each cell subset, the extracted genomic DNA was distributed evenly across all wells of several immunoSEQ 96-well plates, and each plate served as one replicate. For sorted subsets, each replicate PCR was loaded with about 0.2 ug genomic DNA, equivalent to roughly 30,000 T cell genomes. The purified libraries were quantified using a Qubit 3.0 fluorometer, sized with a Bioanalyzer 2100, and then quantified again using the KAPA Library Quantification kit. Each immunoSEQ 96-well plate was sequenced on its own single-read 150-cycle Illumina NextSeq 550 flow cell. On the authors' methods: Because only junctional sequences without quality scores were contained in the immunoSEQ output, filtering matching that applied to full-length reads could not be performed. To assign V/J genes and CDR3, sequences were annotated using PyIR, a Python wrapper for IgBLAST v1.9, with IMGT germline references. Reads with weak V/J assignments (E-value above 1e-6), missing CDR3, stop codons, out-of-frame junctions, or ambiguous translated residues were removed. A V3J clonotype was defined by an identical inferred V gene, J gene, and CDR3 amino acid sequence. Percentage overlap between repertoires was computed as shared unique clonotypes divided by the size of the smaller repertoire. Repertoire richness was assessed with RTK rarefaction, the Chao1 estimator, and Recon v2.1 estimates of unobserved clonotypes. Generation probabilities for all TCRbeta clonotypes obtained by the gDNA method from a handful of donors were computed using OLGA. The table comes from immuneACCESS by way of TCRdb, which keeps in-frame sequences with V and J called. Part of the clones is missing from these tables; in studies checked, under half for an unresolved V gene and the rest for unknown reasons. The DNA was the basis for D and trimming; V, J and clone size are from that table. This sample gives around 2,000,000 clones in total; about 95% of them show up just once. 0.85% to 1.3% of the sample belongs to the ten largest clones.

The source is a man in his late teens or twenties in good health. The chain was built from TRBV28 and TRBJ2-5; the D gene could be TRBD1 or TRBD2, each one agreeing over 5 bases. The source material was naive CD8+ T cells sorted from blood. The cell subset or site label here, explained by the study, means: CD45RA+CCR7+. This receptor has the CDR3 CASSSAGEGIETQYF. The nucleotide sequence reads TGTGCCAGCAGTTCGGCGGGTGAGGGGATAGAGACCCAGTACTTC. With the rest looked up from the reference TRBV28 and TRBJ2-5 genes rather than sequenced, the full variable domain is DVKVTQSSRYLVKRTGEKVFLECVQDMDHENMFWYRQDPGLGLRLIYFSYDVKMKEKGDIPEGYSVSREKKERFSLILESASTNQTSMYLCASSSAGEGIETQYFGPGTRLLVL.